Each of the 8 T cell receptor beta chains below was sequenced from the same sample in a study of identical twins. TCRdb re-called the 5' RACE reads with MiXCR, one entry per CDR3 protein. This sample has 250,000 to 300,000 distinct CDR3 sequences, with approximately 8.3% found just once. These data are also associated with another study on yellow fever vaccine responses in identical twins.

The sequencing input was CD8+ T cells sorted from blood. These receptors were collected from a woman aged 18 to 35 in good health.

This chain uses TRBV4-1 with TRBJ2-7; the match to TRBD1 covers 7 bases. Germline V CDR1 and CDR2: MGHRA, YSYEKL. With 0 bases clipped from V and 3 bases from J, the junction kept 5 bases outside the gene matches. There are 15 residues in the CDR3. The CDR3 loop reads CASSQDRDSVYEQYF. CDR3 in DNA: TGCGCCAGCAGCCAAGATCGGGACAGTGTCTACGAGCAGTACTTC.

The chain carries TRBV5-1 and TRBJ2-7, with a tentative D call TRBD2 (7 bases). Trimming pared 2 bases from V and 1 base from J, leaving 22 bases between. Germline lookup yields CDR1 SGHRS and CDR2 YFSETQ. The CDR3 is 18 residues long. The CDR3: CASSFLPGGGQMSYEQYF. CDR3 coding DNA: TGCGCCAGCAGCTTCCTCCCAGGCGGGGGCCAAATGTCCTACGAGCAGTACTTC.

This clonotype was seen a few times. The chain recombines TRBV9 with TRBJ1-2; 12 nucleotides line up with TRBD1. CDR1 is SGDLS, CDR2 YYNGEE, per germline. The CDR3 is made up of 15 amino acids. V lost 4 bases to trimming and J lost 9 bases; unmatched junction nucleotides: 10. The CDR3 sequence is CASSSPGQGALSYTF. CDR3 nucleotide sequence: TGTGCCAGCAGCTCTCCGGGACAGGGGGCGTTGAGCTACACCTTC.

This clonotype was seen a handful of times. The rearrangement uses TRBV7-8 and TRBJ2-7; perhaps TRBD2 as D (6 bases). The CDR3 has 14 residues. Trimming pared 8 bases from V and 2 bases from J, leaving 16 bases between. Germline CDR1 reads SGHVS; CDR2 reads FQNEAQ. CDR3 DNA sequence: TGTGCCAGCCCGGAGGGTGAGGGAACCTACGAGCAGTACTTC. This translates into CASPEGEGTYEQYF.

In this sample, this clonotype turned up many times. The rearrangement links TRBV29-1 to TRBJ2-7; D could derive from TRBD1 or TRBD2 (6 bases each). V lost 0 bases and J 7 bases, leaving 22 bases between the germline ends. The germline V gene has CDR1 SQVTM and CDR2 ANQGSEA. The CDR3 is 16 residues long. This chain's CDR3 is CSVEDARGPYTMEQYF. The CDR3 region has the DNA TGCAGCGTTGAAGATGCTCGGGGGCCTTATACTATGGAGCAGTACTTC.

CDR3 coding DNA: TGCAGCGTTGCCGGGGGGGGCTACAATGAGCAGTTCTTC. It translates to CSVAGGGYNEQFF. The chain is built from TRBV29-1 and TRBJ2-1; TRBD2 agrees at 8 bases. Germline V gives CDR1 SQVTM, CDR2 ANQGSEA. CDR3 length: 13 amino acids. V was pared by 4 bases and J by 3 bases, with 2 bases of the junction left unmatched.

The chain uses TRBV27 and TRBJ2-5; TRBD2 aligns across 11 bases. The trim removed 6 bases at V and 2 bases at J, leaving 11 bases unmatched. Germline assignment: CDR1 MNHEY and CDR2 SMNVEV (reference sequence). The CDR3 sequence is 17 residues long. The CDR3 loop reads CASSLAGLAGSQETQYF. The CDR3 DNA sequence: TGTGCCAGCAGCTTAGCAGGACTAGCGGGCAGTCAAGAGACCCAGTACTTC.

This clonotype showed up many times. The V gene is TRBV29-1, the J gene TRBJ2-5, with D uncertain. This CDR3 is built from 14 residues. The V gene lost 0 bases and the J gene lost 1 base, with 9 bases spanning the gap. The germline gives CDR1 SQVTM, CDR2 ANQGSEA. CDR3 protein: CSVEDPDFQETQYF. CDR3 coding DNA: TGCAGCGTTGAAGATCCCGACTTCCAAGAGACCCAGTACTTC.